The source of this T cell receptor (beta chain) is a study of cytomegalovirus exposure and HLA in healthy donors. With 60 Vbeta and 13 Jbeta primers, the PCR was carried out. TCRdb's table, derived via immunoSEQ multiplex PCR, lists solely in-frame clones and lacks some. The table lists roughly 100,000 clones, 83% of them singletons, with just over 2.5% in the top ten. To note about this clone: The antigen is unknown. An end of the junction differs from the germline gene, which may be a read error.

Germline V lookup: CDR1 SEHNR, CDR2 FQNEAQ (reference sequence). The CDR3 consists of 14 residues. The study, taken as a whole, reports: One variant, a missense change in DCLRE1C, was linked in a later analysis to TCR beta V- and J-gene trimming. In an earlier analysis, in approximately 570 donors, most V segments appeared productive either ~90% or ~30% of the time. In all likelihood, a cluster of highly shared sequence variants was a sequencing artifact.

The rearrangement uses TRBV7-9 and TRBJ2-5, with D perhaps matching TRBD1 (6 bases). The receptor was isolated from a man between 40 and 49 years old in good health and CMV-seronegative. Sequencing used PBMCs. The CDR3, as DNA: TGTTCCAGCAGCCCCGACAGGTTGCAAGAGACCCAGTACTTC. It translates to CSSSPDRLQETQYF.